The 15 T cell receptor beta chains below come from one sample, sequenced in a study of T-cell memory formation after mild COVID-19. Via MiXCR, TCRdb re-called the 5' RACE reads, giving one row per CDR3 protein. Of approximately 580,000 distinct CDR3 sequences listed, 20% are singletons. The sequenced sample was PBMCs or a T cell subset sorted from them (not recorded which). The receptors here all came from an adult woman who had mild COVID-19 (a few samples of this study predate the infection). Cell type and time point are not known.

In its sample, this clonotype was seen a few times. The rearrangement uses TRBV7-2 and TRBJ2-7; 7 nucleotides agree with TRBD2. V was pared by 1 base and J by 6 bases, with 6 bases of the junction left unmatched. Germline V CDR1 and CDR2: SGHTA, FQGNSA. The CDR3 loop spans 14 amino acids. Here the CDR3 reads CASSLVWEGPEQYF. The CDR3 DNA reads TGTGCCAGCAGCTTAGTTTGGGAGGGACCCGAGCAGTACTTC.

The chain recombines TRBV12-3 or TRBV12-4 with TRBJ1-1, with D possibly TRBD1 on 5 matching bases. Between the trimmed V and J ends, which lost 3 bases and 5 bases, there was a span of 10 bases. The CDR3 covers 13 residues. The CDR3 loop reads CASSFGGRTEAFF. For the CDR3, the DNA is TGTGCCAGCAGTTTTGGGGGAAGGACTGAAGCTTTCTTT.

A few counts support this clonotype. The rearrangement joins TRBV20-1 to TRBJ2-5; a weak D match, TRBD1 (5 bases). The length of the CDR3 is 17 residues. The V gene's germline CDR1 is DFQATT and CDR2 SNEGSKA (reference sequence). V was trimmed by 4 bases and J by 4 bases, leaving 25 bases between them. CDR3 in DNA: TGCAGTGCTATCGCGGTGGGTGTGACAGCGCGACTAGAGACCCAGTACTTC. The encoded protein is CSAIAVGVTARLETQYF.

The chain joins TRBV27 to TRBJ1-2; 7 nucleotides agree with TRBD1. The CDR3 contains 14 residues. After removal of 5 bases from V and 1 base from J, the junction contained 4 bases not matched to a gene. Looked up from germline, CDR1 is MNHEY and CDR2 is SMNVEV (reference sequence). CDR3 sequence (DNA): TGTGCCAGCAGTCTGACAGGGTTTAACTATGGCTACACCTTC. Residues: CASSLTGFNYGYTF.

For the CDR3, the DNA is TGCGCCAGCAGCCAAGAGATCGCCTCCTACGAGCAGTACTTC. Its protein product is CASSQEIASYEQYF. The chain uses TRBV4-3 and TRBJ2-7; D gene unclear. This CDR3 comprises 14 residues. Germline V gene lookup returns CDR1 LGHNA and CDR2 YSLEER. V was trimmed by 0 bases and J by 0 bases, leaving 6 bases between them.

This clonotype occurred a few times. V and J are TRBV7-8 and TRBJ1-1, with TRBD1 identical over 11 bases. Germline trimming cut 5 bases from V and 6 bases from J; bases unmatched to any gene: 8. Germline CDR1 is SGHVS and CDR2 is FQNEAQ. The CDR3 sequence is 15 residues long. DNA for the CDR3: TGTGCCAGCAGCCACCGGGACAGGGGGGCCCCTGAAGCTTTCTTT. It specifies CASSHRDRGAPEAFF. The full variable domain, with the rest looked up from reference TRBV7-8 and TRBJ1-1, is GAGVSQSPRYKVAKRGQDVALRCDPISGHVSLFWYQQALGQGPEFLTYFQNEAQLDKSGLPSDRFFAERPEGSVSTLKIQRTQQEDSAVYLCASSHRDRGAPEAFFGQGTRLTVV.

The chain carries TRBV30 and TRBJ2-2; D call uncertain. The CDR3 is 14 residues long. Germline CDR1 reads GTSNPN; CDR2 reads SVGIG (reference sequence). Between the trimmed V and J ends, which lost 5 bases and 0 bases, there was a span of 10 bases. CDR3 sequence reads: CAWERPTNTGELFF. CDR3 nucleotides: TGTGCCTGGGAGCGTCCTACGAACACCGGGGAGCTGTTTTTT.

The sample holds a few counts of this clonotype. The chain carries TRBV5-1 and TRBJ1-2; no reliable D call. V lost 0 bases to trimming and J lost 4 bases, with 16 bases between them. CDR1 and CDR2 from the germline V gene are SGHRS and YFSETQ. This CDR3 is built from 16 residues. The CDR3 loop is CASSLASGPESYGYTF. The DNA for the CDR3 is TGCGCCAGCAGCTTGGCCTCCGGACCCGAAAGCTATGGCTACACCTTC.

V and J are TRBV18 and TRBJ1-1; D is possibly TRBD1 (6 bases). This CDR3 is 16 amino acids long. Between the trimmed V and J ends, which lost 6 bases and 0 bases, there was a span of 17 bases. CDR1 and CDR2 from the germline V gene are KGHSH and LQKENI. The CDR3 DNA reads as TGTGCCAGCTCGCAACAGGGCGGTCGCATGAACACTGAAGCTTTCTTT. Translation gives CASSQQGGRMNTEAFF.

The chain couples TRBV6-1 to TRBJ1-3, with D perhaps TRBD1 (5 bases). Germline lookup yields CDR1 MNHNS and CDR2 SASEGT. Trimming cost V 3 bases and J 7 bases, with 7 bases left between them. CDR3 length equals 12 residues. Here the CDR3 reads CASSEGRNTIYF. Written as DNA, the CDR3 is TGTGCCAGCAGTGAGGGGCGGAACACCATATATTTT.

The sample holds a few counts of this clonotype. The rearrangement links TRBV4-3 to TRBJ2-7; 9 nucleotides line up with TRBD2. The CDR3 consists of 22 residues. Germline lookup yields CDR1 LGHNA and CDR2 YSLEER. V gave up 1 base and J gave up 3 bases; unmatched junction bases: 25. In DNA form, the CDR3 reads TGCGCCAGCAGCCAAGCCAGGAAAGGGGGGCTAGCGGGACCCGGTGGTATCTACGAGCAGTACTTC. Encoded protein: CASSQARKGGLAGPGGIYEQYF.

This rearrangement joins TRBV6-6 to TRBJ2-3, with D maybe TRBD2 (6 bases). Germline V CDR1 and CDR2: MNHNY, SVGAGI (reference sequence). The CDR3 is made up of 16 amino acids. V dropped 7 bases and J dropped 0 bases, with 17 bases sitting between them. This chain's CDR3 is CASTPGLQDSTDTQYF. The CDR3, as DNA: TGTGCCAGCACCCCGGGACTCCAAGATAGCACAGATACGCAGTATTTT.

This clonotype was seen a handful of times. V is TRBV29-1 and J is TRBJ2-5; 7 positions agree with TRBD2. Germline lookup yields CDR1 SQVTM and CDR2 ANQGSEA. The CDR3 runs 17 residues. Trimming took 5 bases from V and 1 from J; bases not matched to a gene: 16. CDR3 nucleotide sequence: TGCAGCGTTCGGTTCCTCCTCGCGGCTAGCGGCCAAGAGACCCAGTACTTC. Protein product: CSVRFLLAASGQETQYF.

This clonotype was seen a handful of times. The V and J genes are TRBV6-5 and TRBJ2-7; TRBD1 matches at 10 bases. Trimming cost V 2 bases and J 4 bases; bases outside gene matches: 2. The germline gives CDR1 MNHEY, CDR2 SVGAGI. CDR3 length: 14 amino acids. The CDR3 region has the DNA TGTGCCAGCAGTTACGGACAGGGGGATTACGAGCAGTACTTC. Translated: CASSYGQGDYEQYF.

The rearrangement uses TRBV5-1 and TRBJ2-2; D not certain. Germline CDR1 is SGHRS and CDR2 is YFSETQ. The CDR3 extends over 15 amino acids. The V end was cut by 4 bases, the J end by 6 bases, with 16 bases between. CDR3 coding DNA: TGCGCCAGCAGCCCTGAGGTCGAGATCGCCGGGGAGCTGTTTTTT. This translates into CASSPEVEIAGELFF.